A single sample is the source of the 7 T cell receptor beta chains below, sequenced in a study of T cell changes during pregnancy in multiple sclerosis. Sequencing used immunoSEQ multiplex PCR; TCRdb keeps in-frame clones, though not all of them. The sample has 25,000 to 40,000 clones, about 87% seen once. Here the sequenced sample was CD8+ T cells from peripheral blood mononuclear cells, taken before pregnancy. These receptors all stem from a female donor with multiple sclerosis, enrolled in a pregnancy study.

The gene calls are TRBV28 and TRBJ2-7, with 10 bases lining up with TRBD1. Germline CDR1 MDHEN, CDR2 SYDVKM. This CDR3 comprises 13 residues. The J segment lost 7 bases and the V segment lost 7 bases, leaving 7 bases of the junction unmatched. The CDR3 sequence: CASKGTGVLEQYF. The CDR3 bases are TGTGCCAGCAAAGGGACAGGGGTTCTTGAGCAGTACTTC. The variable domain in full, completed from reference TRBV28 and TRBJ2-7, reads DVKVTQSSRYLVKRTGEKVFLECVQDMDHENMFWYRQDPGLGLRLIYFSYDVKMKEKGDIPEGYSVSREKKERFSLILESASTNQTSMYLCASKGTGVLEQYFGPGTRLTVT.

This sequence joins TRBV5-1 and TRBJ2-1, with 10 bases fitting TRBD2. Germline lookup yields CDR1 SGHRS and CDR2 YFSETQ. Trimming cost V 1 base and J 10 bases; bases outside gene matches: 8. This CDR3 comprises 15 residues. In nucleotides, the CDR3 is TGCGCCAGCAGCTTGCGGCTAGCGGGAGTTGACGAGCAGTTCTTC. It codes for CASSLRLAGVDEQFF.

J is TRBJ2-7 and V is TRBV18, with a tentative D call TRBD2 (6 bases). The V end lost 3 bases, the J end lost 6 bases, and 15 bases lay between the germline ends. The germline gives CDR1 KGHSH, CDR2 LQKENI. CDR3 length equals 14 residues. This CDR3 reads CASSPTGGEVEQYF. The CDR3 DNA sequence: TGTGCCAGCTCACCTACCGGAGGGGAGGTCGAGCAGTACTTC.

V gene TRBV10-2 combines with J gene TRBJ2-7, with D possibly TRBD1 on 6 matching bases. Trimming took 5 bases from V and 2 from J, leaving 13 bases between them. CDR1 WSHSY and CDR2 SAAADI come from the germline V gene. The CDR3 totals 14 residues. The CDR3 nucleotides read TGCGCCAGCAGTACCGGACAGAAAACCTACGAGCAGTACTTC. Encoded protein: CASSTGQKTYEQYF.

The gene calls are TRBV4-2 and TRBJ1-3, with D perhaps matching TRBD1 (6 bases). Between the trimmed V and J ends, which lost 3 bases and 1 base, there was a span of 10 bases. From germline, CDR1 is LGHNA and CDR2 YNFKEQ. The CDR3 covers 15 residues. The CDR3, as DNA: TGTGCCAGCAGCCAGATAACAGGGTCTGGAAACACCATATATTTT. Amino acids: CASSQITGSGNTIYF.

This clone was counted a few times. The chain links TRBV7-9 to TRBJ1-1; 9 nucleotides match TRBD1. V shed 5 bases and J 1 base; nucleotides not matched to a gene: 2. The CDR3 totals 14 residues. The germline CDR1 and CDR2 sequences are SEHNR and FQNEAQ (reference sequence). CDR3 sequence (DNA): TGTGCCAGCAGCCTGGGACAGGGGAACACTGAAGCTTTCTTT. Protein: CASSLGQGNTEAFF.

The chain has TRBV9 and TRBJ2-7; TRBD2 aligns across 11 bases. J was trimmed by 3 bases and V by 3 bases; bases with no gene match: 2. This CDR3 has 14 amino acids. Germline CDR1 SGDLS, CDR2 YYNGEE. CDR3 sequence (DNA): TGTGCCAGCAGCGGGGGACTAGCGGACTACGAGCAGTACTTC. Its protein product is CASSGGLADYEQYF. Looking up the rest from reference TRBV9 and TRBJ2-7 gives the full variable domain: DSGVTQTPKHLITATGQRVTLRCSPRSGDLSVYWYQQSLDQGLQFLIQYYNGEERAKGNILERFSAQQFPDLHSELNLSSLELGDSALYFCASSGGLADYEQYFGPGTRLTVT.